The 14 T cell receptor beta chains below come from one sample, sequenced in a study of blood T cell repertoires in COVID-19. Clones were sequenced by immunoSEQ multiplex PCR, and TCRdb holds only the in-frame ones, with some missing. The data contain approximately 290,000 clones, approximately 85% of them singletons. Input material: peripheral blood. The receptor source for this set is a human donor with COVID-19, enrolled during active disease. The donor label of this sample is uncertain.

This chain joins TRBV15 and TRBJ2-7; D is unclear. From germline, CDR1 is LNHNV and CDR2 YYDKDF (reference sequence). This CDR3 spans 12 amino acids. Trimming took 0 bases from V and 10 from J, leaving 10 bases between them. The CDR3 DNA reads as TGTGCCACCAGCAGAGATTTGGCGGTTCAGTACTTC. The encoded protein is CATSRDLAVQYF. Supplemented by reference TRBV15 and TRBJ2-7, the full variable domain reads DAMVIQNPRYQVTQFGKPVTLSCSQTLNHNVMYWYQQKSSQAPKLLFHYYDKDFNNEADTPDNFQSRRPNTSFCFLDIRSPGLGDTAMYLCATSRDLAVQYFGPGTRLTVT.

The chain joins TRBV5-6 to TRBJ1-5; D perhaps matches TRBD1 (6 bases). CDR3 length: 14 residues. V lost 3 bases and J lost 7, with 14 bases in between. The germline V gene has CDR1 SGHDT and CDR2 YYEEEE. CDR3 amino acids: CASSSPLQGQPQHF. In DNA, the CDR3 is TGTGCCAGCAGCTCTCCATTACAGGGACAGCCCCAGCATTTT. The full variable domain, its missing parts supplied by reference TRBV5-6 and TRBJ1-5, is DAGVTQSPTHLIKTRGQQVTLRCSPKSGHDTVSWYQQALGQGPQFIFQYYEEEERQRGNFPDRFSGHQFPNYSSELNVNALLLGDSALYLCASSSPLQGQPQHFGDGTRLSIL.

The rearrangement links TRBV5-1 to TRBJ1-4; 8 bases fit TRBD1. The V segment lost 5 bases and the J segment 7 bases; nucleotides outside the gene matches: 10. The length of the CDR3 is 15 residues. Germline V CDR1 and CDR2: SGHRS, YFSETQ. This chain's CDR3 is CASSQDRASSEKLFF. In nucleotides, the CDR3 is TGCGCCAGCAGTCAGGACAGGGCCTCTTCTGAAAAACTGTTTTTT.

The V and J genes are TRBV11-1 and TRBJ2-5; 11 bases match TRBD2. V was pared by 0 bases and J by 5 bases, with 5 bases of the junction left unmatched. CDR1 is SGHAT, CDR2 FQDESV, per germline (reference sequence). The CDR3 spans 16 residues. CDR3 protein: CASSLARTSGSETQYF. The CDR3 DNA reads as TGTGCCAGCAGCTTAGCGCGCACTAGCGGGAGTGAGACCCAGTACTTC. The complete variable domain, with remaining parts taken from reference TRBV11-1 and TRBJ2-5, reads EAEVAQSPRYKITEKSQAVAFWCDPISGHATLYWYRQILGQGPELLVQFQDESVVDDSQLPKDRFSAERLKGVDSTLKIQPAELGDSAMYLCASSLARTSGSETQYFGPGTRLLVL.

The chain carries TRBV29-1 and TRBJ1-5, with D hard to call. Looked up from germline, CDR1 is SQVTM and CDR2 is ANQGSEA. The CDR3 contains 15 residues. Deletions cut 7 bases from V and 5 bases from J, with 21 bases between. The CDR3 sequence: CSAMDPGLKYQPQHF. As DNA, the CDR3 is TGCAGCGCCATGGATCCCGGGTTAAAATATCAGCCCCAGCATTTT.

V is TRBV19 and J is TRBJ2-2; possibly TRBD1 for D (5 bases). The CDR3 loop spans 14 amino acids. Trimming left V 5 bases short and J 0 bases short, with 7 bases between. Germline V gives CDR1 LNHDA, CDR2 SQIVND (reference sequence). CDR3 amino acids: CASSQGANTGELFF. The DNA of the CDR3 is TGTGCCAGTAGTCAGGGTGCGAACACCGGGGAGCTGTTTTTT.

This rearrangement joins TRBV5-6 to TRBJ2-3; 11 bases are shared with TRBD2. The CDR3 consists of 16 residues. CDR1 SGHDT and CDR2 YYEEEE come from the germline V gene. V shed 2 bases, J shed 4 bases, and the junction held 6 bases outside the gene matches. The CDR3 DNA sequence: TGTGCCAGCAGCTTACTAGCGGGAGCGTCTGCAGATACGCAGTATTTT. Translated, it gives CASSLLAGASADTQYF.

The chain has TRBV6-1 and TRBJ1-1; 7 bases line up with TRBD1. J gave up 8 bases and V 2 bases, and 5 bases lay outside the gene matches. In germline, CDR1 is MNHNS, CDR2 SASEGT. The CDR3 is 13 amino acids. For the CDR3, the DNA is TGTGCCAGCAGTGAAACAGGGGAAGGCGAAGCTTTCTTT. It is translated as CASSETGEGEAFF.

The rearrangement joins TRBV19 to TRBJ1-2; D unresolved. V lost 7 bases and J 2 bases, leaving 14 bases between the germline ends. Germline V CDR1 and CDR2: LNHDA, SQIVND (reference sequence). The CDR3 spans 14 residues. This chain's CDR3 is CASNNIMGNYGYTF. CDR3 nucleotide sequence: TGTGCCAGTAACAACATTATGGGCAACTATGGCTACACCTTC.

V gene TRBV28 combines with J gene TRBJ2-1; D unclear. The CDR3 totals 14 residues. V lost 7 bases, J lost 3 bases, and 13 bases lay in between. CDR1 and CDR2 from the germline V gene are MDHEN and SYDVKM. The CDR3 region is CASNPTDDYNEQFF. The CDR3 nucleotides are TGTGCCAGCAACCCGACTGACGACTACAATGAGCAGTTCTTC. Variable domain in full (rest from reference TRBV28 and TRBJ2-1): DVKVTQSSRYLVKRTGEKVFLECVQDMDHENMFWYRQDPGLGLRLIYFSYDVKMKEKGDIPEGYSVSREKKERFSLILESASTNQTSMYLCASNPTDDYNEQFFGPGTRLTVL.

This clone is a singleton in its sample. The genes are TRBV30 and TRBJ1-5; 8 bases align to TRBD1. With V trimmed by 1 base and J by 5 bases, 4 bases remained unmatched. The length of the CDR3 is 14 residues. The V gene's germline CDR1 is GTSNPN and CDR2 SVGIG (reference sequence). DNA for the CDR3: TGTGCCTGGAGTGGACAGGGGATCGATCAGCCCCAGCATTTT. Amino acids: CAWSGQGIDQPQHF.

V usage is TRBV7-8 and J usage is TRBJ1-5; 9 positions agree with TRBD1. Germline V gene data show CDR1 as SGHVS and CDR2 as FQNEAQ. With 7 bases clipped from V and 3 bases from J, the junction kept 19 bases outside the gene matches. The CDR3 is made up of 19 amino acids. CDR3 DNA sequence: TGTGCCAGCATGGATCAATCGACAGGGGGGGTAGGGGTCAATCAGCCCCAGCATTTT. This sequence encodes CASMDQSTGGVGVNQPQHF.

The rearrangement links TRBV5-8 to TRBJ1-1; 9 bases align to TRBD1. In germline, CDR1 is SGHTS, CDR2 YDEGEE. The CDR3 has 15 amino acids. J was trimmed by 7 bases and V by 1 base; bases with no gene match: 8. CDR3 residues: CASSLSGTGFIEAFF. The CDR3 nucleotides read TGTGCCAGCAGCTTGTCGGGGACAGGGTTTATTGAAGCTTTCTTT.

The chain recombines TRBV7-3 with TRBJ1-2, with TRBD1 identical over 9 bases. Trimming cost V 2 bases and J 6 bases; bases outside gene matches: 7. The CDR3 sequence is 15 residues long. Germline values: CDR1 SGHTA, CDR2 FQGTGA. CDR3 sequence: CASSLGLGQGNGYTF. For the CDR3, the DNA is TGTGCCAGCAGCTTAGGCCTAGGACAGGGGAATGGCTACACCTTC.